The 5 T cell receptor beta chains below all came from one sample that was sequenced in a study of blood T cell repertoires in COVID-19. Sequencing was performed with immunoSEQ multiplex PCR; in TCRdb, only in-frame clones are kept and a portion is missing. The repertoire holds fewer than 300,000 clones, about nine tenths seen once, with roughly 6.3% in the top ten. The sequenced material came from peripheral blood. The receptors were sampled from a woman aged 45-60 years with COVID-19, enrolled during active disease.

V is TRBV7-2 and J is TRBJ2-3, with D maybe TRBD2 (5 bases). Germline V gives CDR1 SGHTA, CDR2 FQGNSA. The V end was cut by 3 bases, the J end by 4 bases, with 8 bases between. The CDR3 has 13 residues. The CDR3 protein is CASSFTSADTQYF. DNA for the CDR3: TGTGCCAGCAGCTTTACTAGTGCAGATACGCAGTATTTT.

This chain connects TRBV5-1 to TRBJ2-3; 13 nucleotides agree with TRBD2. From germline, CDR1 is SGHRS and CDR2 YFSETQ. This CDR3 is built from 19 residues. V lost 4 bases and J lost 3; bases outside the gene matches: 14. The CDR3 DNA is TGCGCCAGCAGCCTGGCGATTTTGACTAGCGGGAGGTGGACAGATACGCAGTATTTT. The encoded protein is CASSLAILTSGRWTDTQYF.

The CDR3 coding sequence is TGCGCCAGCAGGCCCAGCGGGAGCTACGAGCAGTACTTC. Its protein product is CASRPSGSYEQYF. The V gene is TRBV10-1, the J gene TRBJ2-7; 8 nucleotides line up with TRBD2. This CDR3 contains 13 residues. In germline, CDR1 is WNHNN, CDR2 SYGVQD (reference sequence). The V segment lost 6 bases and the J segment 3 bases; nucleotides outside the gene matches: 4.

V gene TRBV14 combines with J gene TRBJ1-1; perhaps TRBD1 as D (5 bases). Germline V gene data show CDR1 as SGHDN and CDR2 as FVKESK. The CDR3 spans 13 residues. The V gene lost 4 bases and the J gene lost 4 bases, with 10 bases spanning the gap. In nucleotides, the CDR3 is TGTGCCAGCAGCCTAGGCGGGGGCACTGAAGCTTTCTTT. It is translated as CASSLGGGTEAFF.

This chain's CDR3 is CASRATGSETQYF. CDR3 nucleotides: TGTGCCAGCAGAGCGACAGGGTCGGAGACCCAGTACTTC. The V and J genes are TRBV6-5 and TRBJ2-5; 7 nucleotides agree with TRBD1. The CDR3 is 13 residues long. Germline CDR1 is MNHEY and CDR2 is SVGAGI. V trimming: 6 bases; J trimming: 5 bases; junction bases outside the gene matches: 6.